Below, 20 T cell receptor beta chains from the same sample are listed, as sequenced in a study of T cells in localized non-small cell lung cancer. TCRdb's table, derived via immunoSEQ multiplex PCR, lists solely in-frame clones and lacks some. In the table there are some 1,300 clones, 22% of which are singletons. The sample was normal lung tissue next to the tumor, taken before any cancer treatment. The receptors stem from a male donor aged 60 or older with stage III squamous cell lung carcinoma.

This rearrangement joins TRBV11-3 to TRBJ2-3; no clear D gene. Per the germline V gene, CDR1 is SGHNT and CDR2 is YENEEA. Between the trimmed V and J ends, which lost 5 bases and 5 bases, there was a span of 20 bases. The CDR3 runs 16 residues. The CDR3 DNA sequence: TGTGCCAGCAGCCATTTAGTTTTACTGATAGAAGATACGCAGTATTTT. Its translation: CASSHLVLLIEDTQYF. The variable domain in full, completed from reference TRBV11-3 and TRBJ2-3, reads EAGVVQSPRYKIIEKKQPVAFWCNPISGHNTLYWYLQNLGQGPELLIRYENEEAVDDSQLPKDRFSAERLKGVDSTLKIQPAELGDSAVYLCASSHLVLLIEDTQYFGPGTRLTVL.

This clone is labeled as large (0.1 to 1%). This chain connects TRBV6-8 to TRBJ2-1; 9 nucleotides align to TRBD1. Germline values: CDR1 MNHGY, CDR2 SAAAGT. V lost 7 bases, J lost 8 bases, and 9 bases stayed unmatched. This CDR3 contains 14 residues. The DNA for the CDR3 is TGTGCCAGCAAGGACAGGGGAAGGATGTATGAGCAGTTCTTC. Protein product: CASKDRGRMYEQFF.

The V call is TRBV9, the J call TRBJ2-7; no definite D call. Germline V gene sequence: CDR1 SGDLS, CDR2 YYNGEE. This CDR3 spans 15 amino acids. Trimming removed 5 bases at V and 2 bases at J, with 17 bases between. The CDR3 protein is CASSEPGGLAYEQYV. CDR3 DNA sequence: TGTGCCAGCAGTGAACCGGGCGGCCTGGCCTACGAGCAGTACGTC.

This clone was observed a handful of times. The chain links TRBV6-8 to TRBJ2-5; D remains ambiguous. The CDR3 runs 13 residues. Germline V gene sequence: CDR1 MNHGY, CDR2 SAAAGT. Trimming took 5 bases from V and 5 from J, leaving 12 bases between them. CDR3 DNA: TGTGCCAGCAGTGACAAGGGATGGGAGACCCAGTACTTC. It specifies CASSDKGWETQYF.

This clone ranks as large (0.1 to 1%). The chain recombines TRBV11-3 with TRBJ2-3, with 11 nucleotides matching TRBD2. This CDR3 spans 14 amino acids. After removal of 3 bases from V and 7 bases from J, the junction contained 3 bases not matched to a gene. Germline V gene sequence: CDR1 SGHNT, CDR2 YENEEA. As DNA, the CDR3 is TGTGCCAGCAGCTTCTCTAGCGGGGGGAATACGCAGTATTTT. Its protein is CASSFSSGGNTQYF.

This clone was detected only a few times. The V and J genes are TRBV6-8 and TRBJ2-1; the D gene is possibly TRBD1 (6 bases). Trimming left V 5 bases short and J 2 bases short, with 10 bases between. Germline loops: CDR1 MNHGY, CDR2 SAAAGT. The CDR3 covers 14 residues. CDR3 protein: CASSQQGTYNEQFF. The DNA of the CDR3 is TGTGCCAGCAGTCAGCAGGGGACCTACAATGAGCAGTTCTTC.

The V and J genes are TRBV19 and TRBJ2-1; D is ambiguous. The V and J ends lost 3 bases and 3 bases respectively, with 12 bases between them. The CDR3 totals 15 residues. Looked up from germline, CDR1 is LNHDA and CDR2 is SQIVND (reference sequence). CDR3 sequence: CASSIFSWGYNEQFF. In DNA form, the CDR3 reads TGTGCCAGTAGTATCTTTTCTTGGGGCTACAATGAGCAGTTCTTC.

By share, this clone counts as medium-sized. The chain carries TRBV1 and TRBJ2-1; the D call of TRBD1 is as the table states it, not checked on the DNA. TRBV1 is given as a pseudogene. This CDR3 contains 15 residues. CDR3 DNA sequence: TGCGCCAGCAGCCAATCGTGGGTAGGGGCGAATGAGCAGTTCTTC. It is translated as CASSQSWVGANEQFF.

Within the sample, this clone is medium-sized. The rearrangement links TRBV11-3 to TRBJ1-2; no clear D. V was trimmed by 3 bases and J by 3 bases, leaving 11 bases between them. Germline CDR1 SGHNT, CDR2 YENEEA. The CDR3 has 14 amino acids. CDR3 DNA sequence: TGTGCCAGCAGCTTGCGTCCAGGCGACTATGGCTACACCTTC. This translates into CASSLRPGDYGYTF.

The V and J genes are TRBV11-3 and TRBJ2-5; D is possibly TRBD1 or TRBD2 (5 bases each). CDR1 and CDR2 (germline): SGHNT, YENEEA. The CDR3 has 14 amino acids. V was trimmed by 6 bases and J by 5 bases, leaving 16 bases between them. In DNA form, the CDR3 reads TGTGCCAGCAGTCCATCGAGGGGAGAGGAGACCCAGTACTTC. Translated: CASSPSRGEETQYF.

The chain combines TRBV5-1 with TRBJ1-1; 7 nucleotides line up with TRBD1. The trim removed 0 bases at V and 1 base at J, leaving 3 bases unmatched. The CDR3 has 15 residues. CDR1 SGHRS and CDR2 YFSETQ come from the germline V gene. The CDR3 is CASSLAGDRNTEAFF. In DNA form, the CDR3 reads TGCGCCAGCAGCTTGGCCGGGGACAGGAACACTGAAGCTTTCTTT.

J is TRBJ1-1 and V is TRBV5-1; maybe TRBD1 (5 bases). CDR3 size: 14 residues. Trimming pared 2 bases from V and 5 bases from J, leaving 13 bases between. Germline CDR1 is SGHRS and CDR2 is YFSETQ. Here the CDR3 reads CASSFQTGGTEAFF. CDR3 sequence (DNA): TGCGCCAGCAGCTTTCAGACCGGGGGAACTGAAGCTTTCTTT.

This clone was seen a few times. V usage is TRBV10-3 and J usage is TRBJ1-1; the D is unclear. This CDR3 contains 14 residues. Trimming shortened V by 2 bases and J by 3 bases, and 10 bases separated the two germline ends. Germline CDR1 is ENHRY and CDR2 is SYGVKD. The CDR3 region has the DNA TGTGCCATCAGTGAGAAGGGTATTGACACTGAAGCTTTCTTT. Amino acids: CAISEKGIDTEAFF.

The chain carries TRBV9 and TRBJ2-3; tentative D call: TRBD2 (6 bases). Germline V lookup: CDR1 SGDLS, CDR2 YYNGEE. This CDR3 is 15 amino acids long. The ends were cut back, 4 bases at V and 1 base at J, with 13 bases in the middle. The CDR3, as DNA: TGTGCCAGCAGCCCTAGGGGCGGGGGCACAGATACGCAGTATTTT. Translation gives CASSPRGGGTDTQYF.

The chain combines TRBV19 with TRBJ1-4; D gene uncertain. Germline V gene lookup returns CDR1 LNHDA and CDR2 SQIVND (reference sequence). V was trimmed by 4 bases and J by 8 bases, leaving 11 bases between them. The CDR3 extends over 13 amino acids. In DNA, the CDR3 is TGTGCCAGTAGTAATCGGGTGGAGGAAAAACTGTTTTTT. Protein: CASSNRVEEKLFF.

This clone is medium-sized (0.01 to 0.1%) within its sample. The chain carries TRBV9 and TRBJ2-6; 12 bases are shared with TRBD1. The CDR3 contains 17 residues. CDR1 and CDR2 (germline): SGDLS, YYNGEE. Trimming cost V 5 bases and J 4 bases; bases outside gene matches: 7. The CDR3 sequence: CASRAGTGGNGANVLTF. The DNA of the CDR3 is TGTGCCAGCAGAGCCGGGACAGGGGGCAACGGGGCCAACGTCCTGACTTTC.

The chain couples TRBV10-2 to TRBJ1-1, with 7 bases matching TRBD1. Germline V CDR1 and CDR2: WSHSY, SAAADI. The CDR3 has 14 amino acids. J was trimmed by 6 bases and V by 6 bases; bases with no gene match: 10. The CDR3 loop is CASRETGIFAEAFF. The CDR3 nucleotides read TGCGCCAGCAGGGAGACAGGGATATTCGCTGAAGCTTTCTTT.

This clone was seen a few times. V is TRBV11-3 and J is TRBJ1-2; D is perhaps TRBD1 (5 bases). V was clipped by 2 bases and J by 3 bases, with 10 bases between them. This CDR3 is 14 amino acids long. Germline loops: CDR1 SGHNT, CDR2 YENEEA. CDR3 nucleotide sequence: TGTGCCAGCAGCTTACAGGGTTTGGACTATGGCTACACCTTC. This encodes CASSLQGLDYGYTF.

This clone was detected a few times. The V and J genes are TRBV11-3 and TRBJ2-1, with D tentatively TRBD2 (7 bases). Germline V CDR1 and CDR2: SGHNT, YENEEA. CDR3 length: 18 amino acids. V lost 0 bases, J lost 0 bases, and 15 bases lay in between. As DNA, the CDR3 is TGTGCCAGCAGCTTAGAGGGGGGGCTAGCCAACTCCTACAATGAGCAGTTCTTC. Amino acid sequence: CASSLEGGLANSYNEQFF. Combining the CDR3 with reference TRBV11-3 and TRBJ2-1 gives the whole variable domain EAGVVQSPRYKIIEKKQPVAFWCNPISGHNTLYWYLQNLGQGPELLIRYENEEAVDDSQLPKDRFSAERLKGVDSTLKIQPAELGDSAVYLCASSLEGGLANSYNEQFFGPGTRLTVL.

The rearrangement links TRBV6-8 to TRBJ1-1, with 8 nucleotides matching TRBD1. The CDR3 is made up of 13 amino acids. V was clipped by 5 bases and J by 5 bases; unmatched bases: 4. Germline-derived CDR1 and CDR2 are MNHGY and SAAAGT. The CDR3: CASSDRGETEAFF. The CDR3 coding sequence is TGTGCCAGCAGTGACAGGGGTGAGACTGAAGCTTTCTTT.